Listed here are 32 T cell receptor beta chains from one sample, sequenced in a study of cytomegalovirus exposure and HLA in healthy donors. With 60 Vbeta and 13 Jbeta primers, the PCR was carried out. Some clones are missing from TCRdb's copy, which holds only in-frame ones; the method was immunoSEQ multiplex PCR. The data show more than 140,000 clones, 64% seen once. The sample was PBMCs. The receptors here all came from a woman in her 30s in good health and CMV-seropositive.

The chain combines TRBV7-9 with TRBJ2-1; TRBD2 might be the D (6 bases). The CDR3 is 14 amino acids. Germline assignment: CDR1 SEHNR and CDR2 FQNEAQ (reference sequence). V lost 7 bases and J 8 bases, leaving 18 bases between the germline ends. The DNA of the CDR3 is TGTGCCAGCATTGGTAGGACCCCGGGGGATGAGCAGTTCTTC. Residues: CASIGRTPGDEQFF.

This chain uses TRBV11-2 with TRBJ2-7, with 10 bases lining up with TRBD2. V was clipped by 1 base and J by 9 bases; unmatched bases: 9. Germline CDR1 and CDR2: SGHAT and FQNNGV. CDR3 length equals 15 residues. The CDR3, as DNA: TGTGCCAGCAGCTTAGGGGTTTGGGCTAGCGGGGGGCAGTACTTC. This gives the protein CASSLGVWASGGQYF.

The chain recombines TRBV19 with TRBJ1-2; D might be TRBD1 (6 bases). Trimming removed 6 bases from V and 3 bases from J, with 14 bases in between. The CDR3 runs to 14 residues. Germline CDR1 and CDR2: LNHDA and SQIVND (reference sequence). CDR3 region: CASSLGGGYYGYTF. The CDR3 nucleotides are TGTGCCAGTAGCCTAGGGGGAGGGTACTATGGCTACACCTTC.

The rearrangement uses TRBV9 and TRBJ2-7; 13 nucleotides agree with TRBD2. Germline trimming cut 3 bases from V and 2 bases from J; bases unmatched to any gene: 5. Germline V gene data show CDR1 as SGDLS and CDR2 as YYNGEE. The CDR3 runs to 16 residues. For the CDR3, the DNA is TGTGCCAGCAGCGCCCCACTAGCGGGGGGGGCCTACGAGCAGTACTTC. The encoded protein is CASSAPLAGGAYEQYF.

The chain is built from TRBV6-5 and TRBJ1-1, with D perhaps TRBD1 (6 bases). The germline V gene has CDR1 MNHEY and CDR2 SVGAGI. V dropped 6 bases and J dropped 4 bases, with 12 bases sitting between them. This CDR3 is built from 13 residues. As DNA, the CDR3 is TGTGCCAGCAGCCGATTAGGGGGCACTGAAGCTTTCTTT. Encoded protein: CASSRLGGTEAFF.

The rearrangement joins TRBV5-1 to TRBJ2-7; D might be TRBD1 (5 bases). Germline CDR1 SGHRS, CDR2 YFSETQ. V lost 4 bases, J lost 6 bases, and 14 bases lay in between. This CDR3 is 13 amino acids long. The CDR3 DNA sequence: TGCGCCAGCAGCCCCCAGGGTTCTTTCGAGCAGTACTTC. This encodes CASSPQGSFEQYF.

The CDR3 spells CASSFTGSKSGELFF. CDR3 nucleotides: TGTGCCAGCAGCTTCACAGGGTCTAAGTCCGGGGAGCTGTTTTTT. The chain combines TRBV7-2 with TRBJ2-2; D might be TRBD1 (6 bases). The V end lost 3 bases, the J end lost 6 bases, and 14 bases lay between the germline ends. CDR3 length equals 15 residues. Germline CDR1 SGHTA, CDR2 FQGNSA. Supplemented by reference TRBV7-2 and TRBJ2-2, the full variable domain reads GAGVSQSPSNKVTEKGKDVELRCDPISGHTALYWYRQSLGQGLEFLIYFQGNSAPDKSGLPSDRFSAERTGGSVSTLTIQRTQQEDSAVYLCASSFTGSKSGELFFGEGSRLTVL.

This chain joins TRBV11-2 and TRBJ2-5, with D maybe TRBD2 (6 bases). The germline V gene has CDR1 SGHAT and CDR2 FQNNGV. The CDR3 spans 14 residues. V lost 2 bases to trimming and J lost 5 bases, with 12 bases between them. CDR3 DNA sequence: TGTGCCAGCAGCTTAATGGAGGGGACGGAGACCCAGTACTTC. Encoded protein: CASSLMEGTETQYF.

The chain has TRBV2 and TRBJ2-7; 10 positions agree with TRBD1. This CDR3 contains 15 residues. The germline V gene has CDR1 SNHLY and CDR2 FYNNEI. The J segment lost 6 bases and the V segment lost 6 bases, leaving 11 bases of the junction unmatched. In DNA form, the CDR3 reads TGTGCCAGCAGGCTCACCGGGACAGGGGTCTCCGAGCAGTACTTC. Translating it yields CASRLTGTGVSEQYF.

The CDR3 spells CASSSPNNEQFF. The CDR3, as DNA: TGTGCCAGCAGCTCCCCAAACAATGAGCAGTTCTTC. The V gene is TRBV14, the J gene TRBJ2-1; no reliable D call. CDR1 and CDR2 from the germline V gene are SGHDN and FVKESK. This CDR3 is built from 12 residues. Trimming took off 5 bases at V and 5 bases at J, with 7 bases between the two ends.

This clone appeared once. The V gene is TRBV10-2, the J gene TRBJ1-2; TRBD1 is a possible D gene (6 bases). CDR1 and CDR2 (germline): WSHSY, SAAADI. CDR3 size: 15 residues. V lost 3 bases, J lost 4 bases, and 15 bases lay in between. CDR3 in amino acids: CASSEGLQGSYGYTF. The CDR3 nucleotides are TGCGCCAGCAGTGAAGGCCTACAGGGAAGCTATGGCTACACCTTC.

This clone has a single count. The limits of the CDR3 on the DNA are not certain, so only TCRdb's listed CDR3 is given. This sample includes further DNA sequences coding for the same CDR3. This chain connects TRBV29-1 to TRBJ1-2; the listed D gene, TRBD1, was not tested against the DNA. The CDR3 comprises 16 residues, both ends counted. Germline V gene sequence: CDR1 SQVTM, CDR2 ANQGSEA. CDR3 protein: CSVGPGTGGDYYGYTF.

The chain recombines TRBV7-9 with TRBJ1-4; TRBD1 matches at 9 bases. The V segment lost 5 bases and the J segment 5 bases; nucleotides outside the gene matches: 9. The CDR3 covers 16 residues. The germline V gene encodes CDR1 SEHNR and CDR2 FQNEAQ (reference sequence). The CDR3 coding sequence is TGTGCCAGCAGCACGGGACAGGGAGCCTCAAATGAAAAACTGTTTTTT. Translating gives CASSTGQGASNEKLFF.

This chain joins TRBV28 and TRBJ2-7, with 7 bases matching TRBD1. From germline, CDR1 is MDHEN and CDR2 SYDVKM. With 7 bases clipped from V and 1 base from J, the junction kept 4 bases outside the gene matches. The CDR3 covers 13 residues. CDR3 region: CASKGAPSYEQYF. The CDR3 DNA reads TGTGCCAGCAAGGGGGCCCCTTCCTACGAGCAGTACTTC.

The genes are TRBV6-5 and TRBJ1-6; D uncertain. Germline lookup yields CDR1 MNHEY and CDR2 SVGAGI. The CDR3 sequence is 15 residues long. Trimming pared 0 bases from V and 7 bases from J, leaving 10 bases between. The CDR3 region is CASSYSGRVNSPLHF. CDR3 in DNA: TGTGCCAGCAGTTACTCGGGCCGCGTCAATTCACCCCTCCACTTT.

The rearrangement uses TRBV6-1 and TRBJ2-5, with D possibly matching TRBD2 (6 bases). Trimming stripped 7 bases from V and 2 bases from J, with 20 bases between. The germline V gene has CDR1 MNHNS and CDR2 SASEGT. The CDR3 loop spans 16 amino acids. This chain's CDR3 is CASTERAFSPQETQYF. CDR3 in DNA: TGTGCCAGCACTGAGCGGGCCTTTTCTCCGCAAGAGACCCAGTACTTC.

This clone was counted only a few times. V and J are TRBV6-5 and TRBJ2-3; 9 bases align to TRBD2. V lost 6 bases and J lost 6; bases outside the gene matches: 10. The CDR3 contains 15 residues. Germline lookup yields CDR1 MNHEY and CDR2 SVGAGI. CDR3 in amino acids: CASRGRGGTADTQYF. In DNA, the CDR3 is TGTGCCAGCAGGGGGCGGGGGGGAACAGCGGATACGCAGTATTTT.

The chain couples TRBV9 to TRBJ1-2; D ambiguous. The germline V gene encodes CDR1 SGDLS and CDR2 YYNGEE. This CDR3 is 11 amino acids long. V lost 6 bases, J lost 8 bases, and 11 bases lay in between. The CDR3 coding sequence is TGTGCCAGCAAGTCATGGAGGGGCTACACCTTC. The encoded protein is CASKSWRGYTF.

The chain links TRBV7-2 to TRBJ2-1, with a possible D match to TRBD2 (6 bases). V lost 3 bases to trimming and J lost 8 bases, with 8 bases between them. In germline, CDR1 is SGHTA, CDR2 FQGNSA. The CDR3 consists of 12 residues. The CDR3 DNA sequence: TGTGCCAGCAGCTTGCCTAGCGATGAGCAGTTCTTC. This codes for CASSLPSDEQFF.

V and J are TRBV5-4 and TRBJ2-7, with 10 positions matching TRBD2. V was pared by 0 bases and J by 1 base, with 4 bases of the junction left unmatched. The CDR3 runs to 16 residues. The germline V gene encodes CDR1 SGHNT and CDR2 YYREEE (reference sequence). CDR3 in amino acids: CASSLGAGGSSYEQYF. CDR3 DNA: TGTGCCAGCAGCTTGGGAGCGGGAGGGTCTTCCTACGAGCAGTACTTC.

The genes are TRBV7-6 and TRBJ1-1, with D unclear. V was shortened by 1 base and J by 6 bases, with 9 bases between the two germline ends. The germline V gene has CDR1 SGHVS and CDR2 FNYEAQ. This CDR3 is 13 amino acids long. In nucleotides, the CDR3 is TGTGCCAGCAGCTTAGGTCCCCCCGCTGAAGCTTTCTTT. This encodes CASSLGPPAEAFF.

This clone was seen a handful of times. V is TRBV2 and J is TRBJ1-2; D remains unclear. V was clipped by 4 bases and J by 6 bases, with 12 bases between them. Germline V gene data show CDR1 as SNHLY and CDR2 as FYNNEI. The CDR3 has 13 residues. CDR3 sequence: CASSGYQANGYTF. The DNA of the CDR3 is TGTGCCAGCAGTGGATATCAGGCAAATGGCTACACCTTC.

This sequence joins TRBV2 and TRBJ2-1; the match to TRBD1 covers 7 bases. The CDR3 is made up of 13 amino acids. The V gene's germline CDR1 is SNHLY and CDR2 FYNNEI. After removal of 7 bases from V and 8 bases from J, the junction contained 8 bases not matched to a gene. The CDR3 here is CASTDRAWDEQFF. The CDR3 coding sequence is TGTGCCAGCACCGACAGGGCATGGGATGAGCAGTTCTTC. Drawing the rest from reference TRBV2 and TRBJ2-1, the complete variable domain is EPEVTQTPSHQVTQMGQEVILRCVPISNHLYFYWYRQILGQKVEFLVSFYNNEISEKSEIFDDQFSVERPDGSNFTLKIRSTKLEDSAMYFCASTDRAWDEQFFGPGTRLTVL.

V gene TRBV2 combines with J gene TRBJ2-7; a weak D match, TRBD1 (5 bases). Germline V gene data show CDR1 as SNHLY and CDR2 as FYNNEI. With 8 bases removed from V and 2 bases from J, the gap between germline ends came to 16 bases. The CDR3 covers 14 residues. CDR3 amino acids: CASWGLLAAYEQYF. The CDR3 bases are TGTGCCAGCTGGGGCCTCCTGGCGGCCTACGAGCAGTACTTC.

J is TRBJ1-5 and V is TRBV2; 8 bases map to TRBD1. This CDR3 has 13 residues. Germline V gives CDR1 SNHLY, CDR2 FYNNEI. V lost 8 bases to trimming and J lost 7 bases; unmatched junction nucleotides: 7. CDR3 DNA: TGTGCCAGCGGACAGGGACATCGGCAGCCCCAGCATTTT. Translation gives CASGQGHRQPQHF.

The J gene is TRBJ2-2, the V gene TRBV30, with 7 nucleotides matching TRBD2. J was trimmed by 1 base and V by 3 bases; bases with no gene match: 5. The germline CDR1 and CDR2 sequences are GTSNPN and SVGIG (reference sequence). This CDR3 is 15 amino acids long. CDR3 protein: CAWRRLAVNTGELFF. The CDR3 coding sequence is TGTGCCTGGAGAAGGCTAGCGGTGAACACCGGGGAGCTGTTTTTT.

V is TRBV5-1 and J is TRBJ2-5; D is possibly TRBD1 (6 bases). Germline CDR1 is SGHRS and CDR2 is YFSETQ. The CDR3 runs 14 residues. The ends were cut back, 0 bases at V and 1 base at J, with 7 bases in the middle. Written as DNA, the CDR3 is TGCGCCAGCAGCTTGGTGACAGGCCAAGAGACCCAGTACTTC. This sequence encodes CASSLVTGQETQYF. The full variable domain, its missing parts supplied by reference TRBV5-1 and TRBJ2-5, is KAGVTQTPRYLIKTRGQQVTLSCSPISGHRSVSWYQQTPGQGLQFLFEYFSETQRNKGNFPGRFSGRQFSNSRSEMNVSTLELGDSALYLCASSLVTGQETQYFGPGTRLLVL.

This clone was detected a few times. This chain uses TRBV6-1 with TRBJ1-1; 7 nucleotides align to TRBD1. Germline assignment: CDR1 MNHNS and CDR2 SASEGT. J lost 3 bases, V lost 6 bases, and 10 bases had no gene match. The CDR3 runs 15 residues. The CDR3: CASSRQGSLDTEAFF. The DNA of the CDR3 is TGTGCCAGCAGCCGACAGGGTTCCCTCGACACTGAAGCTTTCTTT.

The chain links TRBV29-1 to TRBJ2-5; 13 nucleotides match TRBD2. Trimming at V came to 7 bases and at J to 4 bases, leaving 6 bases not matched to a gene. The CDR3 runs to 14 residues. The V gene's germline CDR1 is SQVTM and CDR2 ANQGSEA. CDR3 DNA: TGCAGCGGGGGGACTAGCGGGATTGGAGAGACCCAGTACTTC. Translated: CSGGTSGIGETQYF.

The V and J genes are TRBV23-1 and TRBJ2-7; 11 nucleotides agree with TRBD2. TRBV23-1 is an ORF, and what it does is uncertain. Trimming cost V 6 bases and J 4 bases; bases outside gene matches: 8. The CDR3 extends over 15 amino acids. CDR3 protein: CASRPSGGHQYEQYF. The CDR3 region has the DNA TGCGCCAGCAGGCCTAGCGGGGGGCACCAGTACGAGCAGTACTTC.

This clone was detected only a few times. The rearrangement links TRBV13 to TRBJ2-3, with 10 bases that match TRBD2. CDR3 length: 16 residues. Trimming took 3 bases from V and 0 from J; bases not matched to a gene: 3. The germline V gene encodes CDR1 PRHDT and CDR2 FYEKMQ (reference sequence). Here the CDR3 DNA reads TGTGCCAGCAGCTTTAGCGGGGGGTCTAGCACAGATACGCAGTATTTT. It specifies CASSFSGGSSTDTQYF.

The V and J genes are TRBV28 and TRBJ1-4, with D hard to call. CDR1 is MDHEN and CDR2 is SYDVKM in the germline V gene. CDR3 length equals 14 residues. Trimming stripped 5 bases from V and 9 bases from J, with 16 bases between. CDR3 DNA sequence: TGTGCCAGCAGTCCGGCGACTCCCGCCCAAAAACTGTTTTTT. Amino acids: CASSPATPAQKLFF.